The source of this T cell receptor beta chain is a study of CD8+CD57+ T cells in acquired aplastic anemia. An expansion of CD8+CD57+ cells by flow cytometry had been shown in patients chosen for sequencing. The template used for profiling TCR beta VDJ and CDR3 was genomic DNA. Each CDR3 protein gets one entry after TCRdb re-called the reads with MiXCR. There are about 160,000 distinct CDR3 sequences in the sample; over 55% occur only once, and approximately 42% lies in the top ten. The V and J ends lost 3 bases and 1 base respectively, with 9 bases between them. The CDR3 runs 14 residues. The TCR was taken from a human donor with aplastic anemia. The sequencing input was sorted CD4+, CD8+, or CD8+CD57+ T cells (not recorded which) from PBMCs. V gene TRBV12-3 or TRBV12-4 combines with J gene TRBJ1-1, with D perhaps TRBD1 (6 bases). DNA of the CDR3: TGTGCCAGCAGTTTCGGCAGGGGGAACACTGAAGCTTTCTTT. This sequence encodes CASSFGRGNTEAFF.